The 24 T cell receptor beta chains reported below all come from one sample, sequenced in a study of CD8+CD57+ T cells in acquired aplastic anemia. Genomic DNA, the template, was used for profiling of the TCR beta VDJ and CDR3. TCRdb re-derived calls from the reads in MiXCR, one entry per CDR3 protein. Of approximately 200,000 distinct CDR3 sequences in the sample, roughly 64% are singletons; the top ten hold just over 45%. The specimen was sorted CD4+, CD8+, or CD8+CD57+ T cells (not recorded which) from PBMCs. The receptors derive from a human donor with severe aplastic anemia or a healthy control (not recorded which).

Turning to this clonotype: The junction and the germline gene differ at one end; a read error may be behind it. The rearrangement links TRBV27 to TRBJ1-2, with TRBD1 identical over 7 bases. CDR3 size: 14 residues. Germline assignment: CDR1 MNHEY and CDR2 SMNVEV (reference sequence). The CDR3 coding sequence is TGTGCCAGCAGTTTGCGACAGGGAGACGGTGGCTACACCTTT. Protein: CASSLRQGDGGYTF.

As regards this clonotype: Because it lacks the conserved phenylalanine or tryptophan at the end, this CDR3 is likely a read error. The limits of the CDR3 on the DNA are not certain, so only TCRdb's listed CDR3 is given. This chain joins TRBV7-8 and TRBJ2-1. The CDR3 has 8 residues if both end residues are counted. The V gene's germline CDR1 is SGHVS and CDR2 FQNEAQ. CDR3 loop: CASSFALA.

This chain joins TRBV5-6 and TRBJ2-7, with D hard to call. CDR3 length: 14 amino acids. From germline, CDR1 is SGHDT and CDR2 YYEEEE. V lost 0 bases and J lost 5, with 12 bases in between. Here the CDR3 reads CASSLGTPTNEQYF. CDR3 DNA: TGTGCCAGCAGCTTGGGGACCCCTACGAACGAGCAGTACTTC. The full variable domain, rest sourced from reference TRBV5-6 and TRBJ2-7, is DAGVTQSPTHLIKTRGQQVTLRCSPKSGHDTVSWYQQALGQGPQFIFQYYEEEERQRGNFPDRFSGHQFPNYSSELNVNALLLGDSALYLCASSLGTPTNEQYFGPGTRLTVT.

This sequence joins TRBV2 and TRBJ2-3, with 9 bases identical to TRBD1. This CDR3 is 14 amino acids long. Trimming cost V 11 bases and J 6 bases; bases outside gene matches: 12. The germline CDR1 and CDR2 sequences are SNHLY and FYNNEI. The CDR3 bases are TGTGCCGGCTCAGTGGAGACAGGGGGGGATACGCAGTATTTT. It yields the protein CAGSVETGGDTQYF.

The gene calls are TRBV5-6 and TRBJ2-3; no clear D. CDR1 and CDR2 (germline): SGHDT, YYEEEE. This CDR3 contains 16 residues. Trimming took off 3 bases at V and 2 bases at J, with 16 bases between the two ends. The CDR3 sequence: CASSSQVARYTDTQYF. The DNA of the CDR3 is TGTGCCAGCAGCTCCCAAGTGGCCAGGTACACAGATACGCAGTATTTT.

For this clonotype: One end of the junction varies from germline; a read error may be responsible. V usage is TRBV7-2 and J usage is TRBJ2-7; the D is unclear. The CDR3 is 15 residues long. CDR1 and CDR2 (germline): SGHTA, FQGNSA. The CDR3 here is CASSQAESGSYEQYF. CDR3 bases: TGCGCCAGCAGCCAAGCCGAATCCGGGTCCTACGAGCAGTACTTC. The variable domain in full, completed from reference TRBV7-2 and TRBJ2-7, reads GAGVSQSPSNKVTEKGKDVELRCDPISGHTALYWYRQSLGQGLEFLIYFQGNSAPDKSGLPSDRFSAERTGGSVSTLTIQRTQQEDSAVYLCASSQAESGSYEQYFGPGTRLTVT.

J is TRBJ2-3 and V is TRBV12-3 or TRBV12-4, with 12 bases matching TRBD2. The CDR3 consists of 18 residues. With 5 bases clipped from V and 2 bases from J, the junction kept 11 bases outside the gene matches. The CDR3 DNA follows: TGTGCCAGCAGTGAAGCGTGGGGGACTAGCGGGTTCACAGATACGCAGTATTTT. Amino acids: CASSEAWGTSGFTDTQYF.

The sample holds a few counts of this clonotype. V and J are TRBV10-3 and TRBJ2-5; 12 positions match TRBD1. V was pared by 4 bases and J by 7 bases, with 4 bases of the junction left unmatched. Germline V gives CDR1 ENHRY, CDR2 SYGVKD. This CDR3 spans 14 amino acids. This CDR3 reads CAISVGQGALTQYF. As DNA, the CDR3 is TGTGCCATCAGTGTGGGACAGGGGGCCTTGACCCAGTACTTC.

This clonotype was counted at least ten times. The CDR3 reads CATSTYPTGELFF. In DNA, the CDR3 is TGCGCCACATCGACTTATCCAACCGGGGAGCTGTTTTTT. The chain combines TRBV5-1 with TRBJ2-2; D is uncertain. Between the trimmed V and J ends, which lost 9 bases and 5 bases, there was a span of 14 bases. Germline V lookup: CDR1 SGHRS, CDR2 YFSETQ. The CDR3 runs 13 residues.

The CDR3 loop is CASSPWKQGGEQYF. CDR3 nucleotide sequence: TGTGCCAGCAGCCCTTGGAAACAGGGGGGCGAGCAGTACTTC. This chain uses TRBV2 with TRBJ2-7; 8 bases are shared with TRBD1. Germline assignment: CDR1 SNHLY and CDR2 FYNNEI. The V segment lost 6 bases and the J segment 6 bases; nucleotides outside the gene matches: 10. This CDR3 comprises 14 residues.

The CDR3 DNA is TGTGCCAGCAGCTTAGGTGGACACCCTAACTATGGCTACACCTTC. Residues: CASSLGGHPNYGYTF. V and J are TRBV7-2 and TRBJ1-2; a weak D match, TRBD1 (5 bases). The CDR3 runs 15 residues. V lost 1 base to trimming and J lost 0 bases, with 9 bases between them. In germline, CDR1 is SGHTA, CDR2 FQGNSA.

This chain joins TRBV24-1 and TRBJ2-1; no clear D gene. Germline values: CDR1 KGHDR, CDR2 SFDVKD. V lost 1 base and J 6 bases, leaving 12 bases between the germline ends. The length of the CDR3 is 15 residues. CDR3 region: CATSDLPSRVNEQFF. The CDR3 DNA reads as TGTGCCACCAGTGATTTACCCTCCCGAGTCAATGAGCAGTTCTTC.

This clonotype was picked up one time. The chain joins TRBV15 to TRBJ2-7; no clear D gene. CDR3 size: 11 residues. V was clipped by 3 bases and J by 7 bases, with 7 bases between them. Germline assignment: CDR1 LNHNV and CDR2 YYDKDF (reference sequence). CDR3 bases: TGTGCCACCAGCAGCCACTTTGAGCAGTACTTC. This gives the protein CATSSHFEQYF.

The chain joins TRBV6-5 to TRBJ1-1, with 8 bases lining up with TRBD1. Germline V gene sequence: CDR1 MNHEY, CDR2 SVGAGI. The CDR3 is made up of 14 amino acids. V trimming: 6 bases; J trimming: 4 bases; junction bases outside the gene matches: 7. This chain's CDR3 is CASRHDRGSTEAFF. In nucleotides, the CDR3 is TGTGCCAGCAGACACGACAGGGGAAGCACTGAAGCTTTCTTT.

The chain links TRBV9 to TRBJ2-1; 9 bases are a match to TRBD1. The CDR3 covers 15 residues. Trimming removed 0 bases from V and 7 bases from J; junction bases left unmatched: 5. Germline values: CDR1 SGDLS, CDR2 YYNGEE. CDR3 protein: CASSVEGQGWNEQFF. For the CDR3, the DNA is TGTGCCAGCAGCGTAGAAGGACAGGGGTGGAATGAGCAGTTCTTC.

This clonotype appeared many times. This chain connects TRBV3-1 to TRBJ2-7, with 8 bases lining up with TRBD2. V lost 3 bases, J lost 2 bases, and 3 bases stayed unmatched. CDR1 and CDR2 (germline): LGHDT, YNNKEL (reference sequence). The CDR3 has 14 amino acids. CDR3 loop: CASSQTGLAYEQYF. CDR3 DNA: TGTGCCAGCAGCCAGACGGGACTAGCCTACGAGCAGTACTTC.

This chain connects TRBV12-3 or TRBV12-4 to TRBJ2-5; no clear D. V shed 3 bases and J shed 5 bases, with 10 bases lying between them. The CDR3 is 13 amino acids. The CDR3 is CASSFGPTETQYF. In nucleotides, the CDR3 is TGTGCCAGCAGTTTTGGACCTACCGAGACCCAGTACTTC.

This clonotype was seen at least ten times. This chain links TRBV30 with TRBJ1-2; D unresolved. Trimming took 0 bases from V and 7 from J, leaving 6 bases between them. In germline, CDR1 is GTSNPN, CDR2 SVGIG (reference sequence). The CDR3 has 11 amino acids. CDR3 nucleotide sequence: TGTGCCTGGAGTGTAGGCTCTGGCTACACCTTC. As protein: CAWSVGSGYTF.

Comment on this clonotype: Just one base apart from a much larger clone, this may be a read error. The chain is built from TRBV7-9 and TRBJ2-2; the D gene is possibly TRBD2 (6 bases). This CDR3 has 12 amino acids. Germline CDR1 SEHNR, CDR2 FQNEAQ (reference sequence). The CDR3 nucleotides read TGCGCCATCGCAGCGAACACCGGGGGGCTGTTTTTT. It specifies CAIAANTGGLFF.

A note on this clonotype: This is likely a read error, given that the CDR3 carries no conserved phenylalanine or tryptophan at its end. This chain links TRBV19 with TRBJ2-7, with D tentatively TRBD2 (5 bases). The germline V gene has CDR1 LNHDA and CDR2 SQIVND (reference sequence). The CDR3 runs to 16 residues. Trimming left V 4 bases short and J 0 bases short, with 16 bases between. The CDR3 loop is CASSTPLSGSSYEQYL. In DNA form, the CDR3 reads TGTGCCAGTAGTACCCCGTTGAGCGGAAGCTCCTACGAGCAGTACCTC.

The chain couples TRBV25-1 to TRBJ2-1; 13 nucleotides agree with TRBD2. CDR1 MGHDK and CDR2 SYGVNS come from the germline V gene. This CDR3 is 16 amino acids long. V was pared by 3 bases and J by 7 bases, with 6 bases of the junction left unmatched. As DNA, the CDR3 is TGTGCCAGCAGTGAGGTGGGACTAGCGGGACCGAATGAGCAGTTCTTC. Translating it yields CASSEVGLAGPNEQFF.

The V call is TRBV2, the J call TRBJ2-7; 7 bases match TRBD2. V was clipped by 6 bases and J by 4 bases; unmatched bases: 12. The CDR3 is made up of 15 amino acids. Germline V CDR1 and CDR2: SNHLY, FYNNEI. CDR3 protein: CASRSAREAQYEQYF. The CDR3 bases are TGTGCCAGCAGATCCGCTCGGGAGGCCCAATACGAGCAGTACTTC.

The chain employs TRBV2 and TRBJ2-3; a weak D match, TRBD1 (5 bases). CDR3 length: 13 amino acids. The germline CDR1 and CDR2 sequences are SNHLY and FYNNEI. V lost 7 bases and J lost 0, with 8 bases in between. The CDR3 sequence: CASTGWSTDTQYF. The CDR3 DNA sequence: TGTGCCAGCACAGGGTGGAGCACAGATACGCAGTATTTT.

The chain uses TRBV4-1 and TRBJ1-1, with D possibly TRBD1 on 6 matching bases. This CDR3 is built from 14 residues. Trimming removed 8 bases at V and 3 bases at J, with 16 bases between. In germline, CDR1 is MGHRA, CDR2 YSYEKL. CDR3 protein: CASVGRTVDTEAFF. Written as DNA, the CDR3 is TGCGCCAGCGTGGGGCGGACAGTAGACACTGAAGCTTTCTTT.